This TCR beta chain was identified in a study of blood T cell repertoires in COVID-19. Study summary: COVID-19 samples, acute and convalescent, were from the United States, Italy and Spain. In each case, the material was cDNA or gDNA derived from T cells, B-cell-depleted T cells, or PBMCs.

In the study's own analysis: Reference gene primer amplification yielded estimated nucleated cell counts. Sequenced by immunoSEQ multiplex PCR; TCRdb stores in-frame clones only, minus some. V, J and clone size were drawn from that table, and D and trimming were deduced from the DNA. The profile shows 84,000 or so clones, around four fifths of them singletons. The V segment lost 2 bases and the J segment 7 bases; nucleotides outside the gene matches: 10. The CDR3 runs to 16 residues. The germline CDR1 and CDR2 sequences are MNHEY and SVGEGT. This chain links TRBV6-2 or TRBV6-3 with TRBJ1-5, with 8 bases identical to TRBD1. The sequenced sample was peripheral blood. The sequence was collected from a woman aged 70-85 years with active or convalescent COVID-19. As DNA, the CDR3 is TGTGCCAGCAGTTACACCAGGGGGCTAGCTGGGCAGCCCCAGCATTTT. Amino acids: CASSYTRGLAGQPQHF.